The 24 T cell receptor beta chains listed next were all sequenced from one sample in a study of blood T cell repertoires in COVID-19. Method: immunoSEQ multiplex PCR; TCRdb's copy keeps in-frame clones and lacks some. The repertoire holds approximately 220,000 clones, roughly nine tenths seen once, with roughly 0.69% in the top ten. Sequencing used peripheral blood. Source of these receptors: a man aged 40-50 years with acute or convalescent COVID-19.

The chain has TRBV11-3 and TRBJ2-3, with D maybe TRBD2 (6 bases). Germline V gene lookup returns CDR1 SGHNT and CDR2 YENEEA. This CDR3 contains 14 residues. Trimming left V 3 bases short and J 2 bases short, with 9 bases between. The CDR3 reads CASSFGTYTDTQYF. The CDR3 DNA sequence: TGTGCCAGCAGCTTCGGGACTTACACAGATACGCAGTATTTT.

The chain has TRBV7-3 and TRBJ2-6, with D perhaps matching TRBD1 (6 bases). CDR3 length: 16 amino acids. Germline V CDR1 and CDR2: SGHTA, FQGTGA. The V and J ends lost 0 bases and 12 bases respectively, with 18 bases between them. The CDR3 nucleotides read TGTGCCAGCAGCTTAACGTCTCGACAGGCTTATTCCGTCCTGACTTTC. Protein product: CASSLTSRQAYSVLTF.

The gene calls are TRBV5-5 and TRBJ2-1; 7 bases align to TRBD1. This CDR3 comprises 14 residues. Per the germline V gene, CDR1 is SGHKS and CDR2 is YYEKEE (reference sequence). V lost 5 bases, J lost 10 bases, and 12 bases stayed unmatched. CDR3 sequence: CASREYGQVGEQFF. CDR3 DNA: TGTGCCAGCAGGGAGTATGGACAGGTCGGAGAGCAGTTCTTC.

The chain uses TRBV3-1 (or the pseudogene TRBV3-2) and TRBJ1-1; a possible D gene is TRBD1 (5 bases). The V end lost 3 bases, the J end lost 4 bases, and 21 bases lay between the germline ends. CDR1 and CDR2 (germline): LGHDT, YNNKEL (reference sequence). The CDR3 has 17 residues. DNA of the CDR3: TGTGCCAGCAGCCACCGGATACGACGGGGGGGAGTCACTGAAGCTTTCTTT. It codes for CASSHRIRRGGVTEAFF.

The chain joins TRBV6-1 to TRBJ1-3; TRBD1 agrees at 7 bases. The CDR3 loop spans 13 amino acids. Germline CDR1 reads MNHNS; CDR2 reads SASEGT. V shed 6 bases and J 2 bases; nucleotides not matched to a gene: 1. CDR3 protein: CASRTGTGNTIYF. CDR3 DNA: TGTGCCAGCAGGACAGGGACTGGAAACACCATATATTTT.

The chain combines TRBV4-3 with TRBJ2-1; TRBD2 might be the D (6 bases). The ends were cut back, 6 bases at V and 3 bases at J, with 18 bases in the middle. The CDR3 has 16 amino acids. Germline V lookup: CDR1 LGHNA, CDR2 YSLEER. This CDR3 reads CASSQRSGSHYNEQFF. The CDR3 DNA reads TGCGCCAGCAGTCAACGTAGCGGATCGCACTACAATGAGCAGTTCTTC.

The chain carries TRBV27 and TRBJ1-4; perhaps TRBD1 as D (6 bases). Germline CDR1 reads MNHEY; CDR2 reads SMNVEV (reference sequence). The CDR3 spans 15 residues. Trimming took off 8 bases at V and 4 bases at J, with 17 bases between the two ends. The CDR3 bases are TGTGCCAGCGGGGCTTTGGGGGCGGGTAATGAAAAACTGTTTTTT. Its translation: CASGALGAGNEKLFF.

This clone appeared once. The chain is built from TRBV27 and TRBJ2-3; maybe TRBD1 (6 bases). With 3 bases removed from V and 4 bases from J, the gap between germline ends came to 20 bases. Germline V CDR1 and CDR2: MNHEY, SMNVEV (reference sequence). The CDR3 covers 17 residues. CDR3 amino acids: CASSFPSGAGRSDTQYF. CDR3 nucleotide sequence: TGTGCCAGCAGTTTTCCTTCAGGGGCAGGTCGGTCAGATACGCAGTATTTT.

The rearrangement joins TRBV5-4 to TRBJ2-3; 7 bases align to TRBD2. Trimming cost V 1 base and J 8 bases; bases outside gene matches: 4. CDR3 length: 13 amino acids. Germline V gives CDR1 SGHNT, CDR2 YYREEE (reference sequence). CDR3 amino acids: CASSLREGGTQYF. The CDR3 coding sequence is TGTGCCAGCAGCTTGAGGGAGGGCGGTACGCAGTATTTT.

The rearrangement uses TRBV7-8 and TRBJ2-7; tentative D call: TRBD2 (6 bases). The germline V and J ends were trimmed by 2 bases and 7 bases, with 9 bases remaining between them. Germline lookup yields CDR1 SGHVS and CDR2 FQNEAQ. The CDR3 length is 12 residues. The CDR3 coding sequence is TGTGCCAGCAGCTTAACGGGAGAGGAGCAGTACTTC. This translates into CASSLTGEEQYF.

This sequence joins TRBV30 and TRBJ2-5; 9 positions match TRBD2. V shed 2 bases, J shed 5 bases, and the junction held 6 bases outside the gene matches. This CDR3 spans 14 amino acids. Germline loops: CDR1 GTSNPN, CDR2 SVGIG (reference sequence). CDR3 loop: CAWSPSAGGETQYF. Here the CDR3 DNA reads TGTGCCTGGAGTCCATCAGCGGGGGGTGAGACCCAGTACTTC.

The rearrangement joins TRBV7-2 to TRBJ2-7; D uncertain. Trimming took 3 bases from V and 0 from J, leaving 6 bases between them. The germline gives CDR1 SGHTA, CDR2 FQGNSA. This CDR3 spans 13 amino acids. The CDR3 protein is CASSFPGSYEQYF. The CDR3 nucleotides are TGTGCCAGCAGCTTTCCAGGCTCCTACGAGCAGTACTTC.

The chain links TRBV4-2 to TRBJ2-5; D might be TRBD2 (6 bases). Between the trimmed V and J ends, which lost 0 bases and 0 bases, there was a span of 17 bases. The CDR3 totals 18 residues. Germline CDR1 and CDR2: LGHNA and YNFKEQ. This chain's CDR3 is CASSQDRFAGNYQETQYF. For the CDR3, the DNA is TGTGCCAGCAGCCAAGACCGGTTCGCGGGAAACTACCAAGAGACCCAGTACTTC.

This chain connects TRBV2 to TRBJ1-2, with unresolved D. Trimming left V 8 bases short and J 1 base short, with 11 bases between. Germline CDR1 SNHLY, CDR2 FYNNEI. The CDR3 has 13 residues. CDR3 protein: CASGMAVNYGYTF. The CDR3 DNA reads TGTGCCAGCGGTATGGCGGTTAACTATGGCTACACCTTC.

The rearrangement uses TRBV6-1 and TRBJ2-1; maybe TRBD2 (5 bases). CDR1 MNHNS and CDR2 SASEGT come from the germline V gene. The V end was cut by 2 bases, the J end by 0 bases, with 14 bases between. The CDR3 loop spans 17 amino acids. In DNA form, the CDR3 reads TGTGCCAGCAGTGAAACGCCCCAGGCGGGCTCCTACAATGAGCAGTTCTTC. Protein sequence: CASSETPQAGSYNEQFF.

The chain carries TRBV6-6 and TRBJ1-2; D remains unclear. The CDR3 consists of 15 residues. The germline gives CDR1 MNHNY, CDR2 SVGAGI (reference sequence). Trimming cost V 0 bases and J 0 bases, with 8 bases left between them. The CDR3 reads CASSYSHPANYGYTF. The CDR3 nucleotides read TGTGCCAGCAGTTACTCTCACCCAGCTAACTATGGCTACACCTTC.

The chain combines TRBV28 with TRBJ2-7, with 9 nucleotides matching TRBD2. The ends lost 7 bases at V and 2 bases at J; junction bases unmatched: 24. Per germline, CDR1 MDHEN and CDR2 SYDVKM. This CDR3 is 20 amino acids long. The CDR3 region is CASTNSWREGRDRGTYEQYF. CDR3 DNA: TGTGCCAGCACCAACAGTTGGCGGGAGGGCCGGGACCGGGGAACCTACGAGCAGTACTTC.

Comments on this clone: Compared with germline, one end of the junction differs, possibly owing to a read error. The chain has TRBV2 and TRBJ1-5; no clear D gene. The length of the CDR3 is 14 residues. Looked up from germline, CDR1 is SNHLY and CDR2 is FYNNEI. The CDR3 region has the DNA TGTGCCAGCAGTCAGGTCTCGAGCAACCAGCCCCAGCATTTT. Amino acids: CASSQVSSNQPQHF.

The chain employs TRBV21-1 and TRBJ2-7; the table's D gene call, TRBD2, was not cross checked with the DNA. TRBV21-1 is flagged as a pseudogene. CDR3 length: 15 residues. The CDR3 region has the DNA TGTGCCAGCAGCAAAGCGCGGAGCTACTACTACGAGCAGTACTTC. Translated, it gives CASSKARSYYYEQYF.

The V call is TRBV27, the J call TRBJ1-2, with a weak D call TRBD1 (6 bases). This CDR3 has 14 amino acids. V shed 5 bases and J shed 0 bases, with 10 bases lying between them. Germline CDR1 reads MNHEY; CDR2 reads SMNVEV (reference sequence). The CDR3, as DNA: TGTGCCAGCAGTAAGGGGGATGCTAACTATGGCTACACCTTC. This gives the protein CASSKGDANYGYTF.

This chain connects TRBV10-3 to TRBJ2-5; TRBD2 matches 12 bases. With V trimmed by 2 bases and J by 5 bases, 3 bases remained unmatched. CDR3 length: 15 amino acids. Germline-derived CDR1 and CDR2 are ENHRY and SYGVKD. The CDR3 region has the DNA TGTGCCATCAGTGAGAGGACTAGCGGGGAGGAGACCCAGTACTTC. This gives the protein CAISERTSGEETQYF.

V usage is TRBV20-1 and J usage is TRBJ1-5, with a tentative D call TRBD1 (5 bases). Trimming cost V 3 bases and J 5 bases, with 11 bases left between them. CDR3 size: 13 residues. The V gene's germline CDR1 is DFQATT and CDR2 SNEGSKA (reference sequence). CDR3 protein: CSASGGVDQPQHF. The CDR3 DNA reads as TGCAGTGCTAGTGGGGGAGTTGATCAGCCCCAGCATTTT.

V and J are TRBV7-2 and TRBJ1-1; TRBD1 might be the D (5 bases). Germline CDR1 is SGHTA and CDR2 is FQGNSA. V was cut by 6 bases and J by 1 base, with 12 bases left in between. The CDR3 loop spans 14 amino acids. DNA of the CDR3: TGTGCCAGCAGTCCGACCGGGGGGAACACTGAAGCTTTCTTT. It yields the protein CASSPTGGNTEAFF.

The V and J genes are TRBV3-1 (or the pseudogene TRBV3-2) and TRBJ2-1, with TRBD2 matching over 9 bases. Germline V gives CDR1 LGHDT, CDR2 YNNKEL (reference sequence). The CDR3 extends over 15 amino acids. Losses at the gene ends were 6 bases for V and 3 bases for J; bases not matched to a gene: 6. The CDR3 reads CASSRTSVDYNEQFF. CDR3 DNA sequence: TGTGCCAGCAGTCGGACTAGCGTAGACTACAATGAGCAGTTCTTC.